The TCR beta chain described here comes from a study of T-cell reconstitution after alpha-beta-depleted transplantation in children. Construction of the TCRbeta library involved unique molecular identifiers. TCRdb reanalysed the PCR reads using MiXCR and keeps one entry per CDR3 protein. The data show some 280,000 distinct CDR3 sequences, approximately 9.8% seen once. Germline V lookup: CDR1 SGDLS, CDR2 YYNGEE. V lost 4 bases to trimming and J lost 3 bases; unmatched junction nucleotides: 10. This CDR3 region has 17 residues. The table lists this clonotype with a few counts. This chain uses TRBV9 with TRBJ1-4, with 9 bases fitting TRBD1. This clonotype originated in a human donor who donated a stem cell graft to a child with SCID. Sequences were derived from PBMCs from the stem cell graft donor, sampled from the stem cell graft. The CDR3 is CASSRGQGKGANEKLFF. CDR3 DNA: TGTGCCAGCAGCCGTGGACAGGGGAAAGGGGCTAATGAAAAACTGTTTTTT.